The T cell receptor beta chain described here comes from a study of cytomegalovirus exposure and HLA in healthy donors. Study-wide findings and caveats: Specificity of a few CMV-associated chains for CMV antigens was verified in vitro. According to a later analysis, TCR clusters from the first cohort tended to co-occur in the roughly 120 validation repertoires.

Looked up from germline, CDR1 is SNHLY and CDR2 is FYNNEI. The CDR3 has 11 residues. The germline V and J ends were trimmed by 4 bases and 7 bases, with 7 bases remaining between them. Among the roughly 120 subjects of the validation cohort, separate from the approximately 670-subject first cohort, were the donors. For this clone: The antigen remains undetermined.

The assay was immunoSEQ multiplex PCR, and TCRdb's table has in-frame clones only and misses some. This sample carries roughly 60,000 clones, roughly 94% of them seen once, and the ten largest clones take over 1%. The V call is TRBV2, the J call TRBJ1-1; tentative D call: TRBD1 (5 bases). The sample consisted of PBMCs. The receptor's source is a woman between 18 and 30 years old in good health and CMV-seronegative. CDR3 protein: CASSGGVEAFF. CDR3 nucleotide sequence: TGTGCCAGCAGTGGGGGGGTTGAAGCTTTCTTT.